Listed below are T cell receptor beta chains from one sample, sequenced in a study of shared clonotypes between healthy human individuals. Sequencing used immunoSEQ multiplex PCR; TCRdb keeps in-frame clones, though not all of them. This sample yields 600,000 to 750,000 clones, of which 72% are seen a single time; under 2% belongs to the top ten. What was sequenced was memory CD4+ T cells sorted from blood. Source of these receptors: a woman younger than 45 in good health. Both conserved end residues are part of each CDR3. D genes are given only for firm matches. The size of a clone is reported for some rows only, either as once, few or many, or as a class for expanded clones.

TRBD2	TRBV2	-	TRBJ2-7	CAIVGGSSYEQYF	TGTGCCATCGTCGGGGGGAGCTCCTACGAGCAGTACTTC
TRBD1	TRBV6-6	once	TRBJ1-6	CASSYRDSHNSPLHF	TGTGCCAGCAGTTACCGGGACAGCCATAATTCACCCCTCCACTTT
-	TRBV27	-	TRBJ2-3	CASSLSRGGDTQYF	TGTGCCAGCAGTTTGTCCAGGGGAGGAGATACGCAGTATTTT
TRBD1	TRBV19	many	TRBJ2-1	CASSIVIQGAGNEQFF	TGTGCCAGTAGTATAGTTATACAGGGGGCCGGTAATGAGCAGTTCTTC
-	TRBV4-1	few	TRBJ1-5	CASSQLPGGRGLNQPQHF	TGCGCCAGCAGCCAACTGCCTGGGGGCAGGGGTCTGAATCAGCCCCAGCATTTT
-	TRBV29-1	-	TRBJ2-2	CSIKRGTGELFF	TGCAGTATAAAACGAGGTACCGGGGAGCTGTTTTTT
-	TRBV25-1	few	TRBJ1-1	CASSGRDPNTEAFF	TGTGCCAGTTCGGGCAGGGACCCGAACACTGAAGCTTTCTTT
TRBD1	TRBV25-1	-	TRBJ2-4	CASSAGYGTGGRENIQYF	TGTGCCAGCAGTGCGGGGTATGGGACAGGGGGTCGCGAAAACATTCAGTACTTC
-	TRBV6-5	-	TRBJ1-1	CASSYSRASNTEAFF	TGTGCCAGCAGTTACTCTCGCGCTTCGAACACTGAAGCTTTCTTT
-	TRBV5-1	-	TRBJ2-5	CASRSTGPETQYF	TGCGCCAGCAGATCCACCGGGCCCGAGACCCAGTACTTC
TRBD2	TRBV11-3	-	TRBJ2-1	CASSLAGGYNEQFF	TGTGCCAGCTCACTAGCGGGAGGGTACAATGAGCAGTTCTTC
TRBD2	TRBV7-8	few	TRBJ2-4	CASSPMTSTNIQYF	TGTGCCAGCAGCCCCATGACTAGCACAAACATTCAGTACTTC
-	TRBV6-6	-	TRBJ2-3	CASSYSIAGGTDTQYF	TGTGCCAGCAGTTACTCGATTGCGGGTGGCACAGATACGCAGTATTTT
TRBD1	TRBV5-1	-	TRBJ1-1	CASRMAGGHTEAFF	TGCGCCAGCAGAATGGCAGGGGGCCACACTGAAGCTTTCTTT
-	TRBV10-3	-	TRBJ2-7	CAISDPGLKSSYEQYF	TGTGCCATCAGTGACCCGGGACTGAAGAGCTCCTACGAGCAGTACTTC
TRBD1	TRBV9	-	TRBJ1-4	CASSEDRGGREKLFF	TGTGCCAGCAGCGAGGACAGGGGGGGCAGGGAAAAACTGTTTTTT
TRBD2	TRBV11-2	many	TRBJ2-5	CASSLGPKRDQYF	TGTGCCAGCAGCTTAGGGCCCAAGCGGGACCAGTACTTC
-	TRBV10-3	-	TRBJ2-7	CAAGSYEQYF	TGTGCCGCCGGGAGCTACGAGCAGTACTTC
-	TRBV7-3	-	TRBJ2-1	CASSLTGTSSYNEQFF	TGTGCCAGCAGCTTAACTGGGACTTCCAGCTACAATGAGCAGTTCTTC
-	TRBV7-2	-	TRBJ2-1	CASSSLAPEQFF	TGTGCCAGCAGCTCATTGGCTCCCGAGCAGTTCTTC
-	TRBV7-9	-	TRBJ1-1	CASSSPTGGSPNTEAFF	TGTGCCAGCAGCTCACCCACAGGAGGCTCACCGAACACTGAAGCTTTCTTT
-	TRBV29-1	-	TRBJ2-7	CSILGTLPYEQYF	TGCAGTATTCTGGGGACCCTACCCTACGAGCAGTACTTC
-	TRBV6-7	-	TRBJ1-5	CASSYQRENQPQHF	TGTGCCAGCAGTTACCAGCGGGAGAATCAGCCCCAGCATTTT
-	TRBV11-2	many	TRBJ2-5	CASSLASGSGAQYF	TGTGCCAGCAGCTTAGCATCAGGGTCAGGAGCCCAGTACTTC
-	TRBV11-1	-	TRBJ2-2	CASSPGTRNTGELFF	TGTGCCAGCAGCCCCGGGACCAGAAACACCGGGGAGCTGTTTTTT
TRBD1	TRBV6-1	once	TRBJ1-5	CASSFQGDQPQHF	TGTGCCAGCAGTTTTCAGGGGGATCAGCCCCAGCATTTT
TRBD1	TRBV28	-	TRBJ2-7	CASGQGDHYEQYF	TGTGCCAGTGGACAGGGGGACCACTACGAGCAGTACTTC
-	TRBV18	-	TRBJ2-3	CASSPLRKGDTQYF	TGTGCCAGCTCACCACTTAGGAAGGGGGATACGCAGTATTTT
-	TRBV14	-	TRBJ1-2	CASSPDWGPTRNYGYTF	TGTGCCAGCAGCCCAGACTGGGGTCCGACAAGAAACTATGGCTACACCTTC
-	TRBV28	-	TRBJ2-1	CASGLSRNEQFF	TGTGCCAGTGGTCTCTCTAGGAATGAGCAGTTCTTC
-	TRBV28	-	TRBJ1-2	CASSLDMPLDYGYTF	TGTGCCAGCAGTTTAGATATGCCCCTTGACTATGGCTACACCTTC
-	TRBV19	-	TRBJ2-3	CATRQGSGRDTQYF	TGTGCCACCCGACAGGGCAGCGGGAGAGATACGCAGTATTTT
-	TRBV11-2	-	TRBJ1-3	CASSEGSVGNTIYF	TGTGCCAGCAGCGAGGGTTCCGTAGGAAACACCATATATTTT
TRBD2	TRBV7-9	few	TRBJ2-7	CASSQTSGRARSSYEQYF	TGTGCCAGCAGCCAGACTAGCGGGAGGGCCAGGAGTTCCTACGAGCAGTACTTC
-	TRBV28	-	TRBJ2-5	CASRTNKYRDPRETQYF	TGTGCCAGCAGAACAAATAAGTACCGGGACCCGAGGGAGACCCAGTACTTC
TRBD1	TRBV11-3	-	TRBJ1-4	CASSSRDRVNEKLFF	TGTGCCAGCAGCTCCCGGGACAGGGTTAATGAAAAACTGTTTTTT
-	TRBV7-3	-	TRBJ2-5	CASSPSGTHQEAQYF	TGTGCCAGCAGCCCCTCCGGGACGCATCAGGAGGCCCAGTACTTC
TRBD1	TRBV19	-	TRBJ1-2	CASSNQGQGYGYTF	TGTGCCAGTAGTAACCAGGGACAGGGGTATGGCTACACCTTC
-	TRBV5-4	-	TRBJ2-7	CASSDLGTQTYEQYF	TGTGCCAGCAGCGACCTTGGGACTCAAACCTACGAGCAGTACTTC
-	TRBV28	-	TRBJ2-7	CASSLGAERNF	TGTGCCAGCAGCTTAGGGGCCGAGAGGAACTTC
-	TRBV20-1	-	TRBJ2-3	CSASFTDTQYF	TGCAGTGCTAGCTTTACCGATACGCAGTATTTT
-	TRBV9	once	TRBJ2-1	CASSVQAIYNEQFF	TGTGCCAGCAGTGTACAAGCGATTTACAATGAGCAGTTCTTC
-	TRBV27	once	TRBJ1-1	CASSIRVYHTEAFF	TGTGCCAGCAGTATCAGGGTTTATCACACTGAAGCTTTCTTT
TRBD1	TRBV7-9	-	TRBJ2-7	CARDRDRGLGEQYF	TGTGCCAGAGACCGGGACAGGGGACTAGGTGAGCAGTACTTC
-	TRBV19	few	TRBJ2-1	CASSSQSNYNEQFF	TGTGCCAGTAGTTCGCAGTCGAATTACAATGAGCAGTTCTTC
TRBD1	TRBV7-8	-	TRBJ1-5	CASSLPLRTGIDQPQHF	TGTGCCAGCAGCTTGCCTTTAAGGACAGGGATTGATCAGCCCCAGCATTTT
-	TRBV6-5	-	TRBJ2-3	CASREGDTQYF	TGTGCCAGCAGAGAGGGAGATACGCAGTATTTT
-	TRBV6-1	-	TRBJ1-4	CASSEWEGEAEEKLFF	TGTGCCAGCAGTGAATGGGAGGGGGAGGCAGAGGAAAAACTGTTTTTT